The 18 T cell receptor beta chains below were found in one sample sequenced in a study of cytotoxic CD8 clonotypes in ibrutinib-treated CLL. Assay: immunoSEQ multiplex PCR; the TCRdb copy retains only in-frame clones and omits some. The sample has about 310,000 clones; about 80% are singletons. Sequenced here: PBMCs, sampled before ibrutinib treatment. Receptors originate from a human donor with chronic lymphocytic leukemia.

In this sample, this clone turned up a few times. The chain is built from TRBV6-1 and TRBJ2-1; TRBD2 matches at 9 bases. After removal of 8 bases from V and 4 bases from J, the junction contained 6 bases not matched to a gene. The CDR3 length is 14 residues. Per germline, CDR1 MNHNS and CDR2 SASEGT. CDR3 sequence (DNA): TGTGCCAGCCGAGGTAGCGGGAGTTACAATGAGCAGTTCTTC. It yields the protein CASRGSGSYNEQFF.

The CDR3 region has the DNA TGTGCCAGCAGCGTAGCTGCGTCGGGGGATTCCTACGAGCAGTACTTC. Translated: CASSVAASGDSYEQYF. The chain has TRBV9 and TRBJ2-7; perhaps TRBD2 as D (6 bases). Germline V lookup: CDR1 SGDLS, CDR2 YYNGEE. The V end was cut by 0 bases, the J end by 1 base, with 14 bases between. This CDR3 is built from 16 residues. Variable domain in full (rest from reference TRBV9 and TRBJ2-7): DSGVTQTPKHLITATGQRVTLRCSPRSGDLSVYWYQQSLDQGLQFLIQYYNGEERAKGNILERFSAQQFPDLHSELNLSSLELGDSALYFCASSVAASGDSYEQYFGPGTRLTVT.

This chain links TRBV9 with TRBJ2-1, with 8 nucleotides matching TRBD2. With V trimmed by 0 bases and J by 6 bases, 5 bases remained unmatched. The CDR3 runs 15 residues. The germline V gene encodes CDR1 SGDLS and CDR2 YYNGEE. The CDR3 DNA is TGTGCCAGCAGCGTAGACGGGAGGGCCTCCAATGAGCAGTTCTTC. Its protein is CASSVDGRASNEQFF.

CDR3: CASSARGVNSGANVLTF. The CDR3 DNA sequence: TGTGCCAGCAGCGCCCGAGGGGTTAACTCTGGGGCCAACGTCCTGACTTTC. This chain links TRBV11-2 with TRBJ2-6, with D perhaps being TRBD1 or TRBD2 (5 bases each). The CDR3 is made up of 17 amino acids. Trimming pared 5 bases from V and 0 bases from J, leaving 14 bases between. Germline values: CDR1 SGHAT, CDR2 FQNNGV.

The J gene is TRBJ1-2, the V gene TRBV30, with a tentative D call TRBD1 (5 bases). From germline, CDR1 is GTSNPN and CDR2 SVGIG (reference sequence). V gave up 0 bases and J gave up 8 bases, with 16 bases separating them. The CDR3 has 14 amino acids. The CDR3 DNA follows: TGTGCCTGGAGTGTAATTCTCAGCGCAGGGGGCTACACCTTC. Its translation is CAWSVILSAGGYTF.

The chain joins TRBV29-1 to TRBJ2-1; TRBD1 is a possible D gene (6 bases). V gave up 4 bases and J gave up 5 bases, with 12 bases separating them. The CDR3 sequence is 13 residues long. The germline CDR1 and CDR2 sequences are SQVTM and ANQGSEA. The CDR3 region is CSVAPGHNNEQFF. In DNA form, the CDR3 reads TGCAGCGTTGCCCCGGGACACAACAATGAGCAGTTCTTC.

In this sample, this clone turned up a few times. The V gene is TRBV28, the J gene TRBJ1-2; TRBD1 agrees at 11 bases. The CDR3 extends over 17 amino acids. V was clipped by 2 bases and J by 8 bases; unmatched bases: 13. Germline CDR1 reads MDHEN; CDR2 reads SYDVKM. The CDR3 sequence: CASSLLLAGTGGRGYTF. The CDR3 DNA follows: TGTGCCAGCAGTTTACTGCTAGCCGGGACAGGGGGTCGGGGCTACACCTTC.

CDR3 sequence reads: CASSPSGSYNEQFF. The CDR3 coding sequence is TGTGCCAGCAGCCCGTCCGGGTCCTACAATGAGCAGTTCTTC. The chain carries TRBV2 and TRBJ2-1; no reliable D call. Trimming stripped 6 bases from V and 1 base from J, with 10 bases between. Germline values: CDR1 SNHLY, CDR2 FYNNEI. CDR3 length equals 14 residues.

The count of this clone is one. This chain joins TRBV29-1 and TRBJ2-5; D is perhaps TRBD2 (6 bases). V was shortened by 7 bases and J by 1 base, with 10 bases between the two germline ends. Looked up from germline, CDR1 is SQVTM and CDR2 is ANQGSEA. The length of the CDR3 is 12 residues. The CDR3: CSAWTTQETQYF. In DNA form, the CDR3 reads TGCAGCGCTTGGACTACCCAAGAGACCCAGTACTTC.

V is TRBV11-3 and J is TRBJ2-3; the match to TRBD2 covers 12 bases. Germline trimming cut 5 bases from V and 6 bases from J; bases unmatched to any gene: 6. This CDR3 is 15 amino acids long. CDR1 is SGHNT, CDR2 YENEEA, per germline. CDR3 loop: CASSALAGGRDTQYF. Here the CDR3 DNA reads TGTGCCAGCAGCGCACTAGCGGGAGGCCGCGATACGCAGTATTTT.

DNA of the CDR3: TGTGCCAGCAGCCACCGGTGGGGCGGGGAGCTGTTTTTT. It specifies CASSHRWGGELFF. This chain connects TRBV7-8 to TRBJ2-2; D gene uncertain. The germline V gene has CDR1 SGHVS and CDR2 FQNEAQ. The CDR3 extends over 13 amino acids. The V end lost 5 bases, the J end lost 7 bases, and 11 bases lay between the germline ends. Based on the CDR3 plus reference TRBV7-8 and TRBJ2-2, the full variable domain is GAGVSQSPRYKVAKRGQDVALRCDPISGHVSLFWYQQALGQGPEFLTYFQNEAQLDKSGLPSDRFFAERPEGSVSTLKIQRTQQEDSAVYLCASSHRWGGELFFGEGSRLTVL.

CDR3 nucleotide sequence: TGTGCCTGGAGTGTCGGTCGACTAGCGGGGCGCACAGATACGCAGTATTTT. Translated: CAWSVGRLAGRTDTQYF. The chain carries TRBV30 and TRBJ2-3; 11 nucleotides align to TRBD2. V shed 0 bases and J 1 base; nucleotides not matched to a gene: 6. The CDR3 has 17 amino acids. Germline values: CDR1 GTSNPN, CDR2 SVGIG (reference sequence).

V is TRBV12-5 and J is TRBJ2-3, with D possibly called TRBD1 or TRBD2 (5 bases each). Between the trimmed V and J ends, which lost 5 bases and 2 bases, there was a span of 11 bases. CDR1 LGHNT and CDR2 FRNRAP come from the germline V gene. This CDR3 contains 14 residues. Written as DNA, the CDR3 is TGTGCTAGTGGTCCCACCGGGGCCACAGATACGCAGTATTTT. Its translation: CASGPTGATDTQYF.

The rearrangement uses TRBV14 and TRBJ1-1; no clear D gene. This CDR3 has 14 residues. Germline V gene data show CDR1 as SGHDN and CDR2 as FVKESK. Trimming cost V 2 bases and J 0 bases, with 7 bases left between them. The CDR3, as DNA: TGTGCCAGCAGCCAAACCTACATGAACACTGAAGCTTTCTTT. Encoded protein: CASSQTYMNTEAFF.

This clone has only one observation. The chain links TRBV20-1 to TRBJ2-7; D unclear. The germline V and J ends were trimmed by 3 bases and 5 bases, with 5 bases remaining between them. The CDR3 is 10 amino acids. Germline V lookup: CDR1 DFQATT, CDR2 SNEGSKA (reference sequence). CDR3 DNA sequence: TGCAGTGCTAGGCCCCACGAGCAGTACTTC. Amino acid sequence: CSARPHEQYF.

The chain combines TRBV6-5 with TRBJ1-4, with 9 bases that match TRBD1. Germline CDR1 MNHEY, CDR2 SVGAGI. The CDR3 consists of 15 residues. V was pared by 6 bases and J by 7 bases, with 9 bases of the junction left unmatched. The CDR3 coding sequence is TGTGCCAGCAGAGATGGGACAGGGATTAGTGAAAAACTGTTTTTT. It is translated as CASRDGTGISEKLFF.

The chain links TRBV19 to TRBJ1-3; 11 bases agree with TRBD1. The J segment lost 2 bases and the V segment lost 5 bases, leaving 14 bases of the junction unmatched. Germline CDR1 and CDR2: LNHDA and SQIVND (reference sequence). The CDR3 is 19 amino acids. CDR3 sequence reads: CASSPPPGQGVSAGNTIYF. The CDR3 coding sequence is TGTGCCAGTAGTCCCCCTCCGGGACAGGGGGTATCGGCTGGAAACACCATATATTTT.

The chain is built from TRBV27 and TRBJ2-7; no definite D call. There are 13 residues in the CDR3. Trimming left V 5 bases short and J 1 base short, with 9 bases between. Germline V gene lookup returns CDR1 MNHEY and CDR2 SMNVEV (reference sequence). The CDR3 DNA reads as TGTGCCAGCAGTCCTGGGGTGTCCTACGAGCAGTACTTC. Its translation: CASSPGVSYEQYF.